This entry lists 28 T cell receptor beta chains sequenced from one sample in a study of cytomegalovirus exposure and HLA in healthy donors. With 60 Vbeta and 13 Jbeta primers, the PCR was carried out. Assay used: immunoSEQ multiplex PCR; TCRdb lists only in-frame clones, some missing. This table holds more than 95,000 clones. Sequenced input: PBMCs. The receptors derive from a man aged 40-49 years in good health and CMV-seronegative.

The V and J genes are TRBV4-1 and TRBJ1-4; D is unresolved. Germline V gene data show CDR1 as MGHRA and CDR2 as YSYEKL. There are 14 residues in the CDR3. The ends were cut back, 1 base at V and 3 bases at J, with 6 bases in the middle. The CDR3 nucleotides are TGCGCCAGCAGCCAAGCCGGTGCTAATGAAAAACTGTTTTTT. This encodes CASSQAGANEKLFF.

This chain uses TRBV29-1 with TRBJ2-7, with D possibly matching TRBD1 (6 bases). CDR1 is SQVTM, CDR2 ANQGSEA, per germline. Trimming stripped 6 bases from V and 6 bases from J, with 15 bases between. CDR3 length: 12 amino acids. For the CDR3, the DNA is TGCAGCGTCTCAACTCAGGGGTCCGAGCAGTACTTC. It yields the protein CSVSTQGSEQYF.

V is TRBV5-1 and J is TRBJ2-5; tentatively, D is TRBD1 (5 bases). The J call is in doubt because the DNA end fits TRBJ2-7 better. The germline V gene encodes CDR1 SGHRS and CDR2 YFSETQ. The CDR3 length is 16 residues. The CDR3 DNA reads as TGCGCCAGCAGCCAATCCAGGGTTCCCGCTGCCTACGAGCAGTACTTC. Amino acids: CASSQSRVPAAYEQYF.

The rearrangement links TRBV7-2 to TRBJ1-2; no firm D call. V was shortened by 3 bases and J by 1 base, with 9 bases between the two germline ends. The length of the CDR3 is 14 residues. The V gene's germline CDR1 is SGHTA and CDR2 FQGNSA. DNA of the CDR3: TGTGCCAGCAGCTTTGCGGCACTTAACTATGGCTACACCTTC. As protein: CASSFAALNYGYTF.

The rearrangement uses TRBV30 and TRBJ2-7, with unresolved D. V lost 7 bases and J 4 bases, leaving 14 bases between the germline ends. CDR1 and CDR2 from the germline V gene are GTSNPN and SVGIG (reference sequence). This CDR3 has 12 residues. The CDR3 is CALKTPSYEQYF. The CDR3, as DNA: TGTGCCTTAAAGACACCCTCGTACGAGCAGTACTTC.

V and J are TRBV5-6 and TRBJ2-1; unclear D gene. Deletions cut 2 bases from V and 10 bases from J, with 7 bases between. The CDR3 length is 11 residues. Germline V lookup: CDR1 SGHDT, CDR2 YYEEEE. CDR3: CASSLEREQFF. The CDR3 DNA follows: TGTGCCAGCAGCTTAGAGCGAGAGCAGTTCTTC.

The V gene is TRBV13, the J gene TRBJ2-1; TRBD2 matches 7 bases. V lost 5 bases, J lost 6 bases, and 4 bases stayed unmatched. The CDR3 sequence is 13 residues long. Germline CDR1 and CDR2: PRHDT and FYEKMQ (reference sequence). As DNA, the CDR3 is TGTGCCAGCAGCCCTAGGACTAGCAATGAGCAGTTCTTC. It encodes CASSPRTSNEQFF.

The genes are TRBV19 and TRBJ2-7; a weak D match, TRBD2 (6 bases). Germline V gene data show CDR1 as LNHDA and CDR2 as SQIVND (reference sequence). This CDR3 comprises 14 residues. V shed 6 bases and J shed 0 bases, with 12 bases lying between them. The CDR3 protein is CASSRGTPSYEQYF. The CDR3 region has the DNA TGTGCCAGTAGCCGCGGGACTCCCTCCTACGAGCAGTACTTC. The full variable domain, rest sourced from reference TRBV19 and TRBJ2-7, is DGGITQSPKYLFRKEGQNVTLSCEQNLNHDAMYWYRQDPGQGLRLIYYSQIVNDFQKGDIAEGYSVSREKKESFPLTVTSAQKNPTAFYLCASSRGTPSYEQYFGPGTRLTVT.

The V and J genes are TRBV25-1 and TRBJ2-1, with D perhaps matching TRBD2 (6 bases). Deletions cut 7 bases from V and 13 bases from J, with 17 bases between. The CDR3 length is 12 residues. The germline V gene has CDR1 MGHDK and CDR2 SYGVNS. The CDR3 region has the DNA TGTGCCAGCACCAACGGCGGGGCAAATCAGTTCTTC. Its translation: CASTNGGANQFF. Complete variable domain (other parts from reference TRBV25-1 and TRBJ2-1): EADIYQTPRYLVIGTGKKITLECSQTMGHDKMYWYQQDPGMELHLIHYSYGVNSTEKGDLSSESTVSRIRTEHFPLTLESARPSHTSQYLCASTNGGANQFFGPGTRLTVL.

This chain uses TRBV19 with TRBJ1-2; D uncertain. V was shortened by 7 bases and J by 4 bases, with 16 bases between the two germline ends. The length of the CDR3 is 14 residues. Germline V gene lookup returns CDR1 LNHDA and CDR2 SQIVND (reference sequence). CDR3 DNA: TGTGCCAGTACCCCCACCCGGGAGGCCTATGGCTACACCTTC. It codes for CASTPTREAYGYTF. Full variable domain (rest looked up from reference TRBV19 and TRBJ1-2): DGGITQSPKYLFRKEGQNVTLSCEQNLNHDAMYWYRQDPGQGLRLIYYSQIVNDFQKGDIAEGYSVSREKKESFPLTVTSAQKNPTAFYLCASTPTREAYGYTFGSGTRLTVV.

The chain recombines TRBV9 with TRBJ2-2; a possible D gene is TRBD1 (6 bases). Germline values: CDR1 SGDLS, CDR2 YYNGEE. V was shortened by 0 bases and J by 0 bases, with 12 bases between the two germline ends. The CDR3 has 17 residues. The CDR3 reads CASSVGPEGANTGELFF. Written as DNA, the CDR3 is TGTGCCAGCAGCGTAGGGCCAGAGGGGGCGAACACCGGGGAGCTGTTTTTT.

For the CDR3, the DNA is TGTGCCAGCAGCGACGACAGGTCCTACAATGAGCAGTTCTTC. This sequence encodes CASSDDRSYNEQFF. This chain connects TRBV9 to TRBJ2-1, with D tentatively TRBD1 (6 bases). This CDR3 has 14 amino acids. Germline V lookup: CDR1 SGDLS, CDR2 YYNGEE. V was trimmed by 3 bases and J by 1 base, leaving 8 bases between them.

J is TRBJ1-4 and V is TRBV19; the D is unclear. V was shortened by 1 base and J by 2 bases, with 14 bases between the two germline ends. This CDR3 contains 17 residues. Per germline, CDR1 LNHDA and CDR2 SQIVND (reference sequence). CDR3 DNA sequence: TGTGCCAGTAGTATAGGCGGCCAGATTGGGACTAATGAAAAACTGTTTTTT. Its translation: CASSIGGQIGTNEKLFF.

The chain joins TRBV19 to TRBJ1-1, with 7 bases aligning to TRBD1. This CDR3 is 15 amino acids long. Germline-derived CDR1 and CDR2 are LNHDA and SQIVND (reference sequence). The trim removed 9 bases at V and 0 bases at J, leaving 10 bases unmatched. The CDR3 spells CASKTLGQLNTEAFF. As DNA, the CDR3 is TGTGCCAGCAAGACCCTGGGACAGCTGAACACTGAAGCTTTCTTT.

This rearrangement joins TRBV7-9 to TRBJ1-1, with 9 bases matching TRBD1. Per the germline V gene, CDR1 is SEHNR and CDR2 is FQNEAQ (reference sequence). The CDR3 has 15 amino acids. V lost 5 bases to trimming and J lost 0 bases; unmatched junction nucleotides: 4. The CDR3 loop reads CASSEGQGLNTEAFF. The CDR3, as DNA: TGTGCCAGCAGCGAAGGACAGGGGCTGAACACTGAAGCTTTCTTT.

The rearrangement uses TRBV6-6 and TRBJ1-1; 7 positions agree with TRBD1. Germline CDR1 reads MNHNY; CDR2 reads SVGAGI (reference sequence). The CDR3 has 15 residues. Trimming cost V 2 bases and J 7 bases; bases outside gene matches: 10. CDR3 in amino acids: CASSYRQGEVDEAFF. The CDR3 bases are TGTGCCAGCAGTTACCGACAGGGCGAAGTTGATGAAGCTTTCTTT.

The chain joins TRBV19 to TRBJ2-7; 10 bases align to TRBD1. CDR1 LNHDA and CDR2 SQIVND come from the germline V gene (reference sequence). The CDR3 contains 14 residues. J gave up 5 bases and V 4 bases, and 5 bases lay outside the gene matches. CDR3 DNA: TGTGCCAGTAGTAGCGACAGGGGGCTTGACGAGCAGTACTTC. It is translated as CASSSDRGLDEQYF.

The rearrangement links TRBV28 to TRBJ1-1; TRBD1 matches 9 bases. The CDR3 length is 15 residues. CDR1 and CDR2 from the germline V gene are MDHEN and SYDVKM. Unmatched junction bases numbered 10, after V lost 5 bases and J lost 6 bases. The CDR3 reads CASSPYTGGRAEAFF. DNA for the CDR3: TGTGCCAGCAGTCCCTACACAGGGGGCCGAGCTGAAGCTTTCTTT.

The chain has TRBV18 and TRBJ2-5; possible D gene TRBD2, 6 bases. Germline lookup yields CDR1 KGHSH and CDR2 LQKENI. V was clipped by 6 bases and J by 0 bases, with 11 bases between them. CDR3 length: 14 residues. CDR3 coding DNA: TGTGCCAGCTCCGAGGGACTGGACCAAGAGACCCAGTACTTC. It encodes CASSEGLDQETQYF. The full variable domain, its missing parts supplied by reference TRBV18 and TRBJ2-5, is NAGVMQNPRHLVRRRGQEARLRCSPMKGHSHVYWYRQLPEEGLKFMVYLQKENIIDESGMPKERFSAEFPKEGPSILRIQQVVRGDSAAYFCASSEGLDQETQYFGPGTRLLVL.

The chain joins TRBV7-9 to TRBJ2-3; no clear D gene. Trimming stripped 5 bases from V and 5 bases from J, with 20 bases between. This CDR3 contains 16 residues. Per the germline V gene, CDR1 is SEHNR and CDR2 is FQNEAQ (reference sequence). The CDR3 DNA reads as TGTGCCAGCAGCCTAGTGGCTAGTCCGGGTGGAGATACGCAGTATTTT. Its protein is CASSLVASPGGDTQYF.

V and J are TRBV18 and TRBJ1-1; D is undetermined. The germline V gene encodes CDR1 KGHSH and CDR2 LQKENI. The CDR3 covers 12 residues. The V gene lost 2 bases and the J gene lost 8 bases, with 9 bases spanning the gap. The CDR3 is CASSPIAGEAFF. The CDR3 DNA reads TGTGCCAGCTCACCAATTGCGGGGGAAGCTTTCTTT.

This sequence joins TRBV6-5 and TRBJ2-7; no firm D call. Looked up from germline, CDR1 is MNHEY and CDR2 is SVGAGI. CDR3 length: 16 residues. V lost 2 bases, J lost 0 bases, and 14 bases lay in between. The CDR3 DNA is TGTGCCAGCAGTTACCTCCCTAAAAAGAGCTCCTACGAGCAGTACTTC. Translated, it gives CASSYLPKKSSYEQYF.

The chain joins TRBV10-2 to TRBJ2-7; 11 positions agree with TRBD2. Trimming removed 7 bases from V and 6 bases from J; junction bases left unmatched: 5. The germline CDR1 and CDR2 sequences are WSHSY and SAAADI. The CDR3 is made up of 13 amino acids. CDR3 residues: CASNRLAGSEQYF. The CDR3, as DNA: TGCGCCAGCAACCGACTAGCGGGAAGCGAGCAGTACTTC.

The gene calls are TRBV2 and TRBJ1-2; 9 positions agree with TRBD1. With 7 bases clipped from V and 7 bases from J, the junction kept 16 bases outside the gene matches. Germline values: CDR1 SNHLY, CDR2 FYNNEI. The CDR3 totals 16 residues. The CDR3 reads CASNMGQGVSKGGYTF. The DNA for the CDR3 is TGTGCCAGCAATATGGGACAGGGAGTCTCGAAAGGTGGCTACACCTTC. Together with reference TRBV2 and TRBJ1-2, the CDR3 gives the full variable domain: EPEVTQTPSHQVTQMGQEVILRCVPISNHLYFYWYRQILGQKVEFLVSFYNNEISEKSEIFDDQFSVERPDGSNFTLKIRSTKLEDSAMYFCASNMGQGVSKGGYTFGSGTRLTVV.

This chain uses TRBV27 with TRBJ2-1; D is uncertain. Trimming stripped 1 base from V and 7 bases from J, with 14 bases between. This CDR3 spans 15 amino acids. CDR1 is MNHEY and CDR2 is SMNVEV in the germline V gene (reference sequence). For the CDR3, the DNA is TGTGCCAGCAGTTTATGGCGCGCGGAAGTGAATGAGCAGTTCTTC. The encoded protein is CASSLWRAEVNEQFF.

The chain employs TRBV4-3 and TRBJ2-7; 10 bases fit TRBD1. V gave up 3 bases and J gave up 2 bases; unmatched junction bases: 1. The V gene's germline CDR1 is LGHNA and CDR2 YSLEER. The CDR3 runs 14 residues. This CDR3 is CASSQDRGTYEQYF. CDR3 DNA sequence: TGCGCCAGCAGCCAGGACAGGGGGACCTACGAGCAGTACTTC.

The J gene is TRBJ2-2, the V gene TRBV6-1; 9 nucleotides align to TRBD2. The CDR3 has 15 amino acids. The germline gives CDR1 MNHNS, CDR2 SASEGT. V dropped 8 bases and J dropped 4; count of bases not matched to a gene: 8. The CDR3 region is CASARAGGVTGELFF. Here the CDR3 DNA reads TGTGCCAGCGCTCGGGCGGGAGGGGTCACCGGGGAGCTGTTTTTT.

This chain uses TRBV5-4 with TRBJ2-1, with 9 positions matching TRBD2. The V gene's germline CDR1 is SGHNT and CDR2 YYREEE (reference sequence). This CDR3 spans 15 amino acids. V was pared by 4 bases and J by 5 bases, with 7 bases of the junction left unmatched. CDR3 DNA sequence: TGTGCCAGCAGCGTCTCTAGCGGGGTTAACAATGAGCAGTTCTTC. Translating gives CASSVSSGVNNEQFF.